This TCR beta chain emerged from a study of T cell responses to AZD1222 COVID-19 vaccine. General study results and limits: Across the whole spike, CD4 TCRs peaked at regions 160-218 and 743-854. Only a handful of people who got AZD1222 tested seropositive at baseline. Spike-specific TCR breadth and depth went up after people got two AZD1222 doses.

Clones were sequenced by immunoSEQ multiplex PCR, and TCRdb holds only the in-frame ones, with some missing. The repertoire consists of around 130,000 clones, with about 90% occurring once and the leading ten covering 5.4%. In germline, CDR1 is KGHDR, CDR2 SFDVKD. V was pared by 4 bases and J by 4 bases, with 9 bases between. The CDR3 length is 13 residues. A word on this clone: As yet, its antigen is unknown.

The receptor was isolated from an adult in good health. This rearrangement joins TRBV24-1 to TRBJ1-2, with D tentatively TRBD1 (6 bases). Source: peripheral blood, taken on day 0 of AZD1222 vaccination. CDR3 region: CATSDTTGYGYTF. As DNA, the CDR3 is TGTGCCACCAGTGACACGACAGGCTATGGCTACACCTTC.